This passage covers 31 T cell receptor beta chains from one sample sequenced in a study of read filtering for tumor transcriptome and immune sequencing. Molecular barcoded adaptors covering alpha/delta and beta/gamma chains were used on approximately 400 ng RNA. Each CDR3 protein gets one entry after TCRdb re-called the reads with MiXCR. The sample lists around 25,000 distinct CDR3 sequences; 20% to 25% were seen once. Material: a population of CD138-negative cells sorted from bone marrow. The receptors originated from a donor at least 40 years old with multiple myeloma.

In this sample, this clonotype turned up many times. The CDR3 DNA reads TGTGCCAGCAGTGAGCTACCGGGACAGGGGTACAATGAGCAGTTCTTC. Its translation is CASSELPGQGYNEQFF. The chain combines TRBV6-1 with TRBJ2-1; 10 bases fit TRBD1. The CDR3 is made up of 16 amino acids. Germline CDR1 and CDR2: MNHNS and SASEGT. With 3 bases clipped from V and 4 bases from J, the junction kept 6 bases outside the gene matches.

This chain joins TRBV20-1 and TRBJ2-7; 10 positions match TRBD1. CDR3 length: 15 residues. Germline CDR1 DFQATT, CDR2 SNEGSKA (reference sequence). V was pared by 6 bases and J by 5 bases, with 13 bases of the junction left unmatched. CDR3 sequence reads: CSADPGTGAFNEQYF. In nucleotides, the CDR3 is TGCAGTGCGGACCCCGGGACAGGGGCTTTCAACGAGCAGTACTTC.

This chain joins TRBV29-1 and TRBJ1-2, with unresolved D. This CDR3 region has 14 residues. CDR1 SQVTM and CDR2 ANQGSEA come from the germline V gene. The ends were cut back, 6 bases at V and 1 base at J, with 15 bases in the middle. CDR3 region: CSVSTREDNYGYTF. The CDR3 DNA follows: TGCAGCGTCTCAACAAGGGAGGATAACTATGGCTACACCTTC.

Turning to this clonotype: One junction end disagrees with the germline gene, perhaps due to a read error. V and J are TRBV6-6 and TRBJ2-1; D is perhaps TRBD2 (6 bases). Germline CDR1 and CDR2: MNHNY and SVGAGI (reference sequence). This CDR3 region has 12 residues. The DNA for the CDR3 is TGTGCCAGCAAGGGCGGGGTCAATGAGCGGTTCTTC. Translation: CASKGGVNERFF.

This clonotype showed up many times. V usage is TRBV6-5 and J usage is TRBJ2-1, with 7 bases lining up with TRBD1. This CDR3 comprises 15 residues. The ends lost 4 bases at V and 3 bases at J; junction bases unmatched: 6. Per the germline V gene, CDR1 is MNHEY and CDR2 is SVGAGI. This CDR3 is CASSSTGTDYNEQFF. CDR3 nucleotides: TGTGCCAGCAGTTCCACCGGGACAGACTACAATGAGCAGTTCTTC.

This chain uses TRBV28 with TRBJ1-5, with D tentatively TRBD1 (6 bases). Germline CDR1 reads MDHEN; CDR2 reads SYDVKM. The germline V and J ends were trimmed by 2 bases and 3 bases, with 11 bases remaining between them. This CDR3 has 15 amino acids. CDR3 bases: TGTGCCAGCAGTTTACTAGCGGGACACAATCAGCCCCAGCATTTT. This encodes CASSLLAGHNQPQHF.

The table lists this clonotype with a few counts. The chain has TRBV20-1 and TRBJ1-3; D gene ambiguous. The CDR3 is 14 amino acids. V lost 6 bases and J 0 bases, leaving 12 bases between the germline ends. Looked up from germline, CDR1 is DFQATT and CDR2 is SNEGSKA (reference sequence). CDR3 amino acids: CSASGVNSGNTIYF. The CDR3 DNA reads TGCAGTGCCTCCGGGGTAAACTCTGGAAACACCATATATTTT.

This clonotype was counted ten times or more. The V gene is TRBV2, the J gene TRBJ1-1; the D is unclear. Trimming shortened V by 8 bases and J by 3 bases, and 10 bases separated the two germline ends. Looked up from germline, CDR1 is SNHLY and CDR2 is FYNNEI. The CDR3 has 12 amino acids. The CDR3 DNA follows: TGTGCCAGCCGTCTTGCTCACACTGAAGCTTTCTTT. Encoded protein: CASRLAHTEAFF.

This clonotype has a count of ten or more. The chain is built from TRBV9 and TRBJ2-1; 15 positions match TRBD2. The germline V gene encodes CDR1 SGDLS and CDR2 YYNGEE. Germline trimming cut 2 bases from V and 2 bases from J; bases unmatched to any gene: 11. The CDR3 has 20 residues. The CDR3 DNA sequence: TGTGCCAGCAGCGTCACTCCCGGGACTAGCGGGGGGTCCCCCTACAATGAGCAGTTCTTC. Amino acids: CASSVTPGTSGGSPYNEQFF.

This clonotype was detected many times. The chain recombines TRBV20-1 with TRBJ2-5; unclear D gene. Germline V gene lookup returns CDR1 DFQATT and CDR2 SNEGSKA (reference sequence). The CDR3 totals 13 residues. V shed 2 bases and J shed 9 bases, with 16 bases lying between them. CDR3 amino acids: CSARQRLKSPQYF. CDR3 bases: TGCAGTGCTAGACAGCGTCTCAAATCGCCCCAGTACTTC.

Here the CDR3 DNA reads TGTGCCAGCAGCTCGGAACAGGGGGCAACCTATGGCTACACCTTC. Translating it yields CASSSEQGATYGYTF. The V call is TRBV7-9, the J call TRBJ1-2, with TRBD1 identical over 9 bases. This CDR3 has 15 amino acids. V lost 4 bases, J lost 4 bases, and 7 bases stayed unmatched. CDR1 is SEHNR and CDR2 is FQNEAQ in the germline V gene (reference sequence).

This clonotype was seen ten or more times. The J gene is TRBJ1-1, the V gene TRBV2; unclear D gene. Trimming shortened V by 3 bases and J by 0 bases, and 11 bases separated the two germline ends. There are 15 residues in the CDR3. Germline CDR1 SNHLY, CDR2 FYNNEI. The CDR3 DNA is TGTGCCAGCAGTGATGGGCCCGGGGTGAACACTGAAGCTTTCTTT. It codes for CASSDGPGVNTEAFF.

This clonotype was found many times. The rearrangement links TRBV12-3 or TRBV12-4 to TRBJ2-2; the D is unclear. The CDR3 contains 12 residues. The germline V and J ends were trimmed by 1 base and 4 bases, with 1 base remaining between them. CDR3 in amino acids: CASSLGTGELFF. As DNA, the CDR3 is TGTGCCAGCAGTTTAGGCACCGGGGAGCTGTTTTTT.

This clonotype was seen only once. J is TRBJ2-1 and V is TRBV29-1; D unresolved. Trimming took off 2 bases at V and 5 bases at J, with 13 bases between the two ends. Germline CDR1 reads SQVTM; CDR2 reads ANQGSEA. This CDR3 comprises 14 residues. The CDR3 sequence: CSVESPLSDNEQFF. The CDR3 DNA is TGCAGCGTTGAAAGTCCCCTTTCCGACAATGAGCAGTTCTTC.

There are many counts of this clonotype. The rearrangement uses TRBV7-9 and TRBJ2-3; 7 bases align to TRBD2. The CDR3 has 15 amino acids. V lost 3 bases to trimming and J lost 1 base; unmatched junction nucleotides: 4. Germline V gene data show CDR1 as SEHNR and CDR2 as FQNEAQ (reference sequence). The CDR3 DNA reads as TGTGCCAGCAGCTTTCCAACTAGCGGCACAGATACGCAGTATTTT. This encodes CASSFPTSGTDTQYF. Looking up the rest from reference TRBV7-9 and TRBJ2-3 gives the full variable domain: DTGVSQNPRHKITKRGQNVTFRCDPISEHNRLYWYRQTLGQGPEFLTYFQNEAQLEKSRLLSDRFSAERPKGSFSTLEIQRTEQGDSAMYLCASSFPTSGTDTQYFGPGTRLTVL.

In this sample, this clonotype turned up many times. The gene calls are TRBV10-1 and TRBJ1-1; D is uncertain. Germline V CDR1 and CDR2: WNHNN, SYGVQD (reference sequence). Trimming pared 0 bases from V and 6 bases from J, leaving 8 bases between. CDR3 length: 13 residues. CDR3 bases: TGCGCCAGCAGTGAGTCAGGAGTCGCTGAAGCTTTCTTT. It yields the protein CASSESGVAEAFF.

Note on this clonotype: A read error may produce the germline difference seen at one junction end. V usage is TRBV18 and J usage is TRBJ2-3; D not resolved. CDR1 is KGHSH, CDR2 LQKENI, per germline. The CDR3 extends over 14 amino acids. CDR3 protein: CASSPLRSTDTLYF. DNA of the CDR3: TGTGCCAGCTCACCACTTCGGAGCACAGATACGCTGTATTTT.

This clonotype was observed at least ten times. The chain employs TRBV7-8 and TRBJ1-5, with D hard to call. Trimming left V 5 bases short and J 11 bases short, with 19 bases between. The V gene's germline CDR1 is SGHVS and CDR2 FQNEAQ. This CDR3 region has 14 residues. The CDR3 here is CASSQPGVGGTQHF. CDR3 DNA: TGTGCCAGCAGCCAACCCGGGGTAGGCGGGACCCAGCATTTT.

On this clonotype: A read error may explain this, as a much larger clone is one base away. CDR3 loop: CVSSSYRDTEAFF. The CDR3 coding sequence is TGTGTCAGCAGCTCATACAGGGACACTGAAGCTTTCTTT. This rearrangement joins TRBV7-9 to TRBJ1-1; possibly TRBD1 for D (6 bases). Germline assignment: CDR1 SEHNR and CDR2 FQNEAQ (reference sequence). CDR3 length: 13 amino acids.

A remark on this clonotype: The CDR3 does not close with the conserved phenylalanine or tryptophan, likely indicating a read error. The chain is built from TRBV7-3 and TRBJ1-6; perhaps TRBD1 as D (5 bases). V was cut by 2 bases and J by 10 bases, with 12 bases left in between. The CDR3 has 14 residues. In germline, CDR1 is SGHTA, CDR2 FQGTGA. As DNA, the CDR3 is TGTGCCAGCAGCTTATCACAGGATGAATCACCCCTCCACTCT. It encodes CASSLSQDESPLHS.

Comment on this clonotype: No DNA is shown, since the ends of the CDR3 on it are uncertain; the CDR3 is the one TCRdb lists. The J gene is TRBJ2-2, the V gene TRBV9. Looked up from germline, CDR1 is SGDLS and CDR2 is YYNGEE. Termini included, the CDR3 measures 17 amino acids. The CDR3 loop reads CASSVGSWGLGTRELSF.

This clonotype showed up just a few times. V gene TRBV20-1 combines with J gene TRBJ2-3; the D call may be TRBD1 or TRBD2 (6 bases each). CDR1 and CDR2 (germline): DFQATT, SNEGSKA (reference sequence). The CDR3 runs to 12 residues. The V end lost 6 bases, the J end lost 8 bases, and 15 bases lay between the germline ends. The CDR3 is CSAPGGGATQYF. CDR3 coding DNA: TGCAGTGCGCCCGGGGGCGGGGCTACGCAGTATTTT.

This clonotype was seen ten or more times. This chain links TRBV6-5 with TRBJ1-1; D not resolved. Trimming shortened V by 0 bases and J by 6 bases, and 14 bases separated the two germline ends. The CDR3 spans 15 residues. Germline V gene data show CDR1 as MNHEY and CDR2 as SVGAGI. CDR3 protein: CASSYSRGPFSEAFF. The CDR3 DNA is TGTGCCAGCAGTTACTCAAGAGGACCGTTTTCTGAAGCTTTCTTT.

Regarding this clonotype: Since a much larger clone is just one base distant, this may be a read error. J is TRBJ2-2 and V is TRBV24-1, with TRBD1 as a possible D gene (6 bases). CDR1 is KGHDR and CDR2 is SFDVKD in the germline V gene. The CDR3 length is 14 residues. DNA of the CDR3: TGTGCCACCAGTGATCTCGTCAGGGGCCCGGAGCCGTTTTTT. It codes for CATSDLVRGPEPFF.

Many counts were recorded for this clonotype. The V call is TRBV30, the J call TRBJ2-3; no definite D call. Germline values: CDR1 GTSNPN, CDR2 SVGIG (reference sequence). V dropped 1 base and J dropped 3 bases, with 5 bases sitting between them. The CDR3 totals 12 residues. The CDR3: CAWSDGTDTQYF. The CDR3, as DNA: TGTGCCTGGAGTGACGGGACAGATACGCAGTATTTT. The entire variable domain, with the rest obtained from reference TRBV30 and TRBJ2-3, is as follows: SQTIHQWPATLVQPVGSPLSLECTVEGTSNPNLYWYRQAAGRGLQLLFYSVGIGQISSEVPQNLSASRPQDRQFILSSKKLLLSDSGFYLCAWSDGTDTQYFGPGTRLTVL.

This clonotype was recorded only once. This sequence may be a read error, since a much larger clone differs from it by one base. The chain uses TRBV5-5 and TRBJ1-4; D is uncertain. Germline V lookup: CDR1 SGHKS, CDR2 YYEKEE (reference sequence). The CDR3 runs 14 residues. The CDR3 bases are TGTGCCAGCGGCTTGGTCGGCGGTGGGGAAAAACTGTTTTTT. Translated: CASGLVGGGEKLFF. Based on the CDR3 plus reference TRBV5-5 and TRBJ1-4, the full variable domain is DAGVTQSPTHLIKTRGQQVTLRCSPISGHKSVSWYQQVLGQGPQFIFQYYEKEERGRGNFPDRFSARQFPNYSSELNVNALLLGDSALYLCASGLVGGGEKLFFGSGTQLSVL.

Many counts were recorded for this clonotype. This chain joins TRBV5-1 and TRBJ1-6; 9 bases line up with TRBD1. Germline V gene sequence: CDR1 SGHRS, CDR2 YFSETQ. This CDR3 has 16 amino acids. V lost 3 bases, J lost 11 bases, and 12 bases stayed unmatched. The CDR3 reads CASSYEPGTGSTPLHF. Here the CDR3 DNA reads TGCGCCAGCAGCTACGAGCCCGGGACAGGGAGTACACCCCTCCACTTT.

This clonotype appeared many times. CDR3 in DNA: TGTGCCAGCAGCTCGGGGGGGGTCACCGGGGAGCTGTTTTTT. It translates to CASSSGGVTGELFF. V is TRBV7-2 and J is TRBJ2-2, with 8 bases that match TRBD2. V was pared by 4 bases and J by 4 bases, with 2 bases of the junction left unmatched. The germline V gene encodes CDR1 SGHTA and CDR2 FQGNSA. The CDR3 spans 14 residues.

There are a few counts of this clonotype. The chain is built from TRBV7-2 and TRBJ2-2, with D perhaps matching TRBD1 (5 bases). The CDR3 extends over 12 amino acids. V was trimmed by 9 bases and J by 1 base, leaving 6 bases between them. Germline values: CDR1 SGHTA, CDR2 FQGNSA. The CDR3 nucleotides read TGTGCCAGAAGGGGGAACACCGGGGAGCTGTTTTTT. Translating it yields CARRGNTGELFF.

This clonotype was counted ten times or more. The J gene is TRBJ1-1, the V gene TRBV20-1, with 7 bases that match TRBD1. The germline CDR1 and CDR2 sequences are DFQATT and SNEGSKA (reference sequence). The CDR3 covers 12 residues. J gave up 4 bases and V 7 bases, and 6 bases lay outside the gene matches. The CDR3 DNA reads TGCAGTGAGACAGGGTCCGTCACTGAAGCTTTCTTT. Translation: CSETGSVTEAFF.

A word on this clonotype: Just one base apart from a much larger clone, this may be a read error. The rearrangement uses TRBV7-9 and TRBJ2-2; D is unclear. Germline values: CDR1 SEHNR, CDR2 FQNEAQ (reference sequence). The length of the CDR3 is 15 residues. CDR3 nucleotide sequence: TGTGCCAGCAGCTTAGCTCGGCCGAACACCAGGGAGCTGTTTTTT. Its protein is CASSLARPNTRELFF.